One sample yielded the 30 T cell receptor beta chains listed below, sequenced in a study of cytomegalovirus exposure and HLA in healthy donors. Primers included in the PCR were 60 Vbeta and 13 Jbeta primers. Sequenced by immunoSEQ multiplex PCR; TCRdb stores in-frame clones only, minus some. The sample consists of roughly 100,000 clones, around 73% of them appearing once. Sequenced input: PBMCs. Receptor source: a woman aged 35 to 49 in good health and CMV-seronegative.

The V and J genes are TRBV4-3 and TRBJ2-3, with 10 positions matching TRBD2. The CDR3 totals 14 residues. The ends lost 4 bases at V and 5 bases at J; junction bases unmatched: 3. From germline, CDR1 is LGHNA and CDR2 YSLEER. The CDR3 sequence is CASSPAGGKDTQYF. CDR3 nucleotide sequence: TGCGCCAGCAGCCCAGCGGGAGGGAAAGATACGCAGTATTTT.

The V call is TRBV28, the J call TRBJ1-6; no firm D call. The CDR3 extends over 17 amino acids. Per germline, CDR1 MDHEN and CDR2 SYDVKM. With 3 bases removed from V and 0 bases from J, the gap between germline ends came to 12 bases. CDR3 nucleotides: TGTGCCAGCAGTTTGGGCCGGCTAAGCTCCTATAATTCACCCCTCCACTTT. As protein: CASSLGRLSSYNSPLHF.

The V and J genes are TRBV29-1 and TRBJ1-3; D possibly corresponds to TRBD1 (6 bases). This CDR3 spans 14 amino acids. Trimming cost V 8 bases and J 0 bases, with 14 bases left between them. Germline CDR1 SQVTM, CDR2 ANQGSEA. Written as DNA, the CDR3 is TGCAGCTTAGGGGGGGGAGACTCTGGAAACACCATATATTTT. This gives the protein CSLGGGDSGNTIYF.

The genes are TRBV5-1 and TRBJ2-3; D uncertain. The germline V and J ends were trimmed by 0 bases and 4 bases, with 12 bases remaining between them. Per germline, CDR1 SGHRS and CDR2 YFSETQ. This CDR3 has 15 amino acids. DNA of the CDR3: TGCGCCAGCAGCTTGGAAACTCTTAAGCCAGATACGCAGTATTTT. Protein sequence: CASSLETLKPDTQYF.

This clone appeared once. This chain links TRBV7-8 with TRBJ2-7; 7 bases align to TRBD2. Germline CDR1 and CDR2: SGHVS and FQNEAQ. This CDR3 is 14 amino acids long. Trimming at V came to 5 bases and at J to 2 bases, leaving 6 bases not matched to a gene. The CDR3 reads CASSKLAVAYEQYF. DNA of the CDR3: TGTGCCAGCAGCAAGCTAGCGGTAGCCTACGAGCAGTACTTC.

The chain combines TRBV28 with TRBJ2-7, with 8 bases that match TRBD1. Germline trimming cut 4 bases from V and 2 bases from J; bases unmatched to any gene: 4. The germline V gene encodes CDR1 MDHEN and CDR2 SYDVKM. The CDR3 is made up of 14 amino acids. This CDR3 reads CASSSGDRPYEQYF. The CDR3 DNA reads as TGTGCCAGCAGTTCGGGGGACAGGCCCTACGAGCAGTACTTC.

This chain links TRBV7-2 with TRBJ2-3; 15 nucleotides line up with TRBD2. The length of the CDR3 is 18 residues. Germline lookup yields CDR1 SGHTA and CDR2 FQGNSA. The V segment lost 4 bases and the J segment 2 bases; nucleotides outside the gene matches: 7. The CDR3 DNA is TGTGCCAGCAGCTACTCAGGACTAGCGGGAGGGACCACAGATACGCAGTATTTT. Its translation is CASSYSGLAGGTTDTQYF.

The V call is TRBV7-2, the J call TRBJ1-2, with D possibly matching TRBD1 (6 bases). From germline, CDR1 is SGHTA and CDR2 FQGNSA. V was cut by 0 bases and J by 3 bases, with 20 bases left in between. This CDR3 region has 18 residues. The CDR3 spells CASSLASEVAGAYYGYTF. CDR3 sequence (DNA): TGTGCCAGCAGCTTAGCGTCAGAAGTGGCAGGGGCCTACTATGGCTACACCTTC. The full variable domain, rest sourced from reference TRBV7-2 and TRBJ1-2, is GAGVSQSPSNKVTEKGKDVELRCDPISGHTALYWYRQSLGQGLEFLIYFQGNSAPDKSGLPSDRFSAERTGGSVSTLTIQRTQQEDSAVYLCASSLASEVAGAYYGYTFGSGTRLTVV.

This chain's CDR3 is CASRGGEANEKLFF. CDR3 DNA sequence: TGTGCCAGCAGGGGGGGGGAGGCTAATGAAAAACTGTTTTTT. V and J are TRBV28 and TRBJ1-4; D is possibly TRBD1 (5 bases). This CDR3 is 14 amino acids long. Between the trimmed V and J ends, which lost 6 bases and 3 bases, there was a span of 11 bases. Germline V gene data show CDR1 as MDHEN and CDR2 as SYDVKM.

The genes are TRBV19 and TRBJ1-1, with 7 nucleotides matching TRBD1. From germline, CDR1 is LNHDA and CDR2 SQIVND (reference sequence). The CDR3 sequence is 15 residues long. The J segment lost 1 base and the V segment lost 7 bases, leaving 9 bases of the junction unmatched. The CDR3 here is CASNRYRGGNTEAFF. Written as DNA, the CDR3 is TGTGCCAGTAACCGATACAGGGGCGGGAACACTGAAGCTTTCTTT.

This chain links TRBV20-1 with TRBJ2-7; D perhaps matches TRBD1 (6 bases). The length of the CDR3 is 11 residues. Germline CDR1 is DFQATT and CDR2 is SNEGSKA (reference sequence). Trimming took 8 bases from V and 1 from J, leaving 9 bases between them. The CDR3 DNA sequence: TGCAGTACCAGGGGTTCCTACGAGCAGTACTTC. Translation gives CSTRGSYEQYF.

This rearrangement joins TRBV11-2 to TRBJ2-1; TRBD1 might be the D (7 bases). The V end was cut by 8 bases, the J end by 9 bases, with 20 bases between. The CDR3 covers 14 residues. In germline, CDR1 is SGHAT, CDR2 FQNNGV. CDR3 DNA sequence: TGTGCCAGCCTTTCAGGGGGGCCTGAGGTTGAGCAGTTCTTC. Translation gives CASLSGGPEVEQFF.

The chain uses TRBV18 and TRBJ2-7; a possible D gene is TRBD2 (5 bases). The V gene's germline CDR1 is KGHSH and CDR2 LQKENI. This CDR3 is 12 amino acids long. V dropped 4 bases and J dropped 12 bases, with 16 bases sitting between them. CDR3 sequence (DNA): TGTGCCAGCTCACACCGCGGCGGAGGAGGGTACTTC. It codes for CASSHRGGGGYF.

The rearrangement joins TRBV7-9 to TRBJ2-1; 9 bases are shared with TRBD2. The CDR3 has 16 amino acids. V shed 3 bases, J shed 4 bases, and the junction held 7 bases outside the gene matches. Germline CDR1 reads SEHNR; CDR2 reads FQNEAQ (reference sequence). This CDR3 is CASSLGTSTAYNEQFF. The CDR3 bases are TGTGCCAGCAGCTTGGGGACTAGCACTGCTTACAATGAGCAGTTCTTC.

V is TRBV30 and J is TRBJ2-7; the D is unclear. V gave up 0 bases and J gave up 6 bases, with 6 bases separating them. This CDR3 comprises 11 residues. CDR1 is GTSNPN, CDR2 SVGIG, per germline (reference sequence). CDR3 nucleotides: TGTGCCTGGAGTGTACTCTCCGAGCAGTACTTC. Protein product: CAWSVLSEQYF.

The V and J genes are TRBV9 and TRBJ1-1; D is unresolved. The CDR3 extends over 16 amino acids. The V and J ends lost 0 bases and 1 base respectively, with 13 bases between them. From germline, CDR1 is SGDLS and CDR2 YYNGEE. CDR3 residues: CASSVGEGEGNTEAFF. Here the CDR3 DNA reads TGTGCCAGCAGCGTAGGGGAGGGCGAGGGGAACACTGAAGCTTTCTTT.

This chain links TRBV6-1 with TRBJ2-3; TRBD2 matches at 9 bases. Per the germline V gene, CDR1 is MNHNS and CDR2 is SASEGT. Trimming at V came to 4 bases and at J to 6 bases, leaving 8 bases not matched to a gene. CDR3 length equals 15 residues. The CDR3 loop is CASSVELAGSDTQYF. The CDR3 DNA is TGTGCCAGCAGTGTCGAACTAGCGGGTAGCGATACGCAGTATTTT.

This chain joins TRBV5-1 and TRBJ1-4; D not resolved. From germline, CDR1 is SGHRS and CDR2 YFSETQ. The germline V and J ends were trimmed by 3 bases and 0 bases, with 6 bases remaining between them. The CDR3 extends over 14 amino acids. The DNA of the CDR3 is TGCGCCAGCAGCTGGAGTGCAACTAATGAAAAACTGTTTTTT. This gives the protein CASSWSATNEKLFF.

The rearrangement uses TRBV6-1 and TRBJ1-2; D may be TRBD1 (5 bases). CDR3 length equals 15 residues. Germline V CDR1 and CDR2: MNHNS, SASEGT. V was shortened by 5 bases and J by 3 bases, with 16 bases between the two germline ends. The CDR3: CASSFLGGTDYGYTF. As DNA, the CDR3 is TGTGCCAGCAGTTTCCTGGGGGGTACCGACTATGGCTACACCTTC.

This clone was detected a few times. The genes are TRBV18 and TRBJ2-7; 7 bases align to TRBD2. The CDR3 consists of 15 residues. Germline CDR1 reads KGHSH; CDR2 reads LQKENI. The J segment lost 3 bases and the V segment lost 0 bases, leaving 5 bases of the junction unmatched. The CDR3 nucleotides read TGTGCCAGCTCACCACCGTGGGGGGACTACTACGAGCAGTACTTC. Amino acid sequence: CASSPPWGDYYEQYF.

The V and J genes are TRBV10-3 and TRBJ1-1; no reliable D call. Trimming took off 8 bases at V and 0 bases at J, with 10 bases between the two ends. This CDR3 has 13 residues. Germline CDR1 is ENHRY and CDR2 is SYGVKD. CDR3 nucleotide sequence: TGTGCCATCGGAGGATACTTGAACACTGAAGCTTTCTTT. This codes for CAIGGYLNTEAFF.

The chain couples TRBV11-2 to TRBJ2-5; TRBD1 aligns across 7 bases. This CDR3 contains 14 residues. Germline V gene sequence: CDR1 SGHAT, CDR2 FQNNGV. The CDR3 coding sequence is TGTGCGACGATGACAGGGAATACGGAAGAGACCCAGTACTTC. The encoded protein is CATMTGNTEETQYF.

The rearrangement joins TRBV5-1 to TRBJ2-1; 11 nucleotides match TRBD2. The germline V gene encodes CDR1 SGHRS and CDR2 YFSETQ. This CDR3 comprises 17 residues. Trimming at V came to 1 base and at J to 0 bases, leaving 3 bases not matched to a gene. CDR3 loop: CASSLKTSGSSYNEQFF. CDR3 DNA sequence: TGCGCCAGCAGCTTGAAAACTAGCGGGAGCTCCTACAATGAGCAGTTCTTC.

V and J are TRBV7-2 and TRBJ1-1, with 7 bases that match TRBD1. The V gene end was trimmed by 3 bases and the J gene end by 3 bases; junction bases not matched to a gene: 10. This CDR3 contains 16 residues. Germline CDR1 is SGHTA and CDR2 is FQGNSA. CDR3 sequence: CASSFILRTGDTEAFF. The CDR3 region has the DNA TGTGCCAGCAGCTTTATCCTGAGAACAGGGGACACTGAAGCTTTCTTT.

V gene TRBV11-2 combines with J gene TRBJ1-3; D is unclear. Germline V gene data show CDR1 as SGHAT and CDR2 as FQNNGV. The ends were cut back, 2 bases at V and 7 bases at J, with 6 bases in the middle. This CDR3 has 12 amino acids. This CDR3 reads CASSLRVNTIYF. As DNA, the CDR3 is TGTGCCAGCAGCTTACGGGTGAACACCATATATTTT. The variable domain in full, completed from reference TRBV11-2 and TRBJ1-3, reads EAGVAQSPRYKIIEKRQSVAFWCNPISGHATLYWYQQILGQGPKLLIQFQNNGVVDDSQLPKDRFSAERLKGVDSTLKIQPAKLEDSAVYLCASSLRVNTIYFGEGSWLTVV.

The chain links TRBV15 to TRBJ2-1, with 8 bases that match TRBD2. This CDR3 spans 15 amino acids. Looked up from germline, CDR1 is LNHNV and CDR2 is YYDKDF (reference sequence). Trimming removed 0 bases from V and 7 bases from J; junction bases left unmatched: 5. CDR3 protein: CATSRDLSGINEQFF. The CDR3 DNA reads as TGTGCCACCAGCAGAGATCTTAGCGGGATAAATGAGCAGTTCTTC.

The chain uses TRBV6-1 and TRBJ2-2; D unclear. CDR1 and CDR2 from the germline V gene are MNHNS and SASEGT. This CDR3 has 11 residues. The V end was cut by 6 bases, the J end by 5 bases, with 4 bases between. The CDR3 spells CASRTTGELFF. The CDR3 nucleotides read TGTGCCAGCAGGACTACCGGGGAGCTGTTTTTT.

The chain combines TRBV10-3 with TRBJ2-5, with TRBD1 matching 8 bases. Germline loops: CDR1 ENHRY, CDR2 SYGVKD. CDR3 length: 16 amino acids. V trimming: 0 bases; J trimming: 1 base; junction bases outside the gene matches: 4. The CDR3: CAISESAGGFQETQYF. DNA for the CDR3: TGTGCCATCAGTGAGTCGGCAGGGGGCTTCCAAGAGACCCAGTACTTC.

This clone appeared a single time. V and J are TRBV7-9 and TRBJ1-2; D gene uncertain. This CDR3 region has 13 residues. V lost 5 bases and J lost 4, with 11 bases in between. Germline lookup yields CDR1 SEHNR and CDR2 FQNEAQ (reference sequence). The chain's CDR3 is CASSRHGGYGYTF. CDR3 bases: TGTGCCAGCAGCCGACACGGAGGCTATGGCTACACCTTC.

This clone was counted once. V gene TRBV28 combines with J gene TRBJ1-5; D gene unclear. Per germline, CDR1 MDHEN and CDR2 SYDVKM. The length of the CDR3 is 12 residues. Trimming took 2 bases from V and 6 from J, leaving 5 bases between them. CDR3 loop: CASSLNTQPQHF. CDR3 nucleotide sequence: TGTGCCAGCAGTTTAAACACTCAGCCCCAGCATTTT.